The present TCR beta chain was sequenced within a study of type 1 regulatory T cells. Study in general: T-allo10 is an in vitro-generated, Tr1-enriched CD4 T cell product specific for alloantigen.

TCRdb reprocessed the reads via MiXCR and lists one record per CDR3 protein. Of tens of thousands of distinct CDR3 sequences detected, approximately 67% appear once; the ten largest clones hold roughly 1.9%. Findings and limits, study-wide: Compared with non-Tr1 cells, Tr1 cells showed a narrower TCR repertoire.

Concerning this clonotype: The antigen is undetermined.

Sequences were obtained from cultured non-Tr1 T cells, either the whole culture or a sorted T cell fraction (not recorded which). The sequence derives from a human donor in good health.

The CDR3: CASSSGRARKVSYEQYF. The DNA of the CDR3 is TGTGCCAGCAGTTCCGGGAGGGCGAGGAAGGTGTCCTACGAGCAGTACTTC. The chain combines TRBV12-3 or TRBV12-4 with TRBJ2-7; TRBD2 matches at 8 bases. V gave up 4 bases and J gave up 1 base; unmatched junction bases: 12. The CDR3 loop spans 17 amino acids.